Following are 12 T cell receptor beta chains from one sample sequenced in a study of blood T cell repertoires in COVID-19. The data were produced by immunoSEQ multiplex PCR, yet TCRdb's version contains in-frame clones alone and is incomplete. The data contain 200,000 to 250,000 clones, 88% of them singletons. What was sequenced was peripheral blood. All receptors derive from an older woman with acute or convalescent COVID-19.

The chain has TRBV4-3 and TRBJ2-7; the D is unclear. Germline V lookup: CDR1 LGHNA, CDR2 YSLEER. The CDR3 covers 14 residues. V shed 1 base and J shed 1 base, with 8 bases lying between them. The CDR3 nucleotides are TGCGCCAGCAGCCAAGGAGCCCAATCCTACGAGCAGTACTTC. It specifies CASSQGAQSYEQYF.

The CDR3 region is CASTHRGWDRGSYTF. DNA of the CDR3: TGTGCCAGCACCCACCGGGGATGGGACAGGGGAAGCTACACCTTC. V usage is TRBV5-4 and J usage is TRBJ1-2; 10 nucleotides line up with TRBD1. V shed 6 bases and J 9 bases; nucleotides not matched to a gene: 14. The CDR3 loop spans 15 amino acids. The germline V gene has CDR1 SGHNT and CDR2 YYREEE (reference sequence). The full variable domain, completed using reference TRBV5-4 and TRBJ1-2, is ETGVTQSPTHLIKTRGQQVTLRCSSQSGHNTVSWYQQALGQGPQFIFQYYREEENGRGNFPPRFSGLQFPNYSSELNVNALELDDSALYLCASTHRGWDRGSYTFGSGTRLTVV.

CDR3 protein: CASSQALKPYEQYF. The CDR3 nucleotides read TGTGCCAGCAGTCAGGCTCTTAAGCCCTACGAGCAGTACTTC. This chain connects TRBV6-5 to TRBJ2-7, with D uncertain. This CDR3 is built from 14 residues. Germline CDR1 reads MNHEY; CDR2 reads SVGAGI. Trimming removed 5 bases from V and 2 bases from J, with 13 bases in between.

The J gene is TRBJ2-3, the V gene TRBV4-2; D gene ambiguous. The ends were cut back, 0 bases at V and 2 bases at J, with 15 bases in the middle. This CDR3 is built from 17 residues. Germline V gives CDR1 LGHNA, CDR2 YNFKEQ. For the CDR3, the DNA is TGTGCCAGCAGCCAAGAGGTTACAAGTCCTTCCACAGATACGCAGTATTTT. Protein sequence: CASSQEVTSPSTDTQYF.

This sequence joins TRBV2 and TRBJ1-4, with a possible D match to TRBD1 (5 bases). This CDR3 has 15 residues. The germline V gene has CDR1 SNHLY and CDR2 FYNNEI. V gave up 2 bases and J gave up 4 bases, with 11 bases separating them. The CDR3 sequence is CASSEWGVVNEKLFF. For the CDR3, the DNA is TGTGCCAGCAGTGAATGGGGGGTCGTTAATGAAAAACTGTTTTTT.

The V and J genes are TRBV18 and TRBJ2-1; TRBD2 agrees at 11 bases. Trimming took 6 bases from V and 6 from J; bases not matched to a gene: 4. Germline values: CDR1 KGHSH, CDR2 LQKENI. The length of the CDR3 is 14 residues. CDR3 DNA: TGTGCCAGCTCCCTACTAGCGGGAGCCAATGAGCAGTTCTTC. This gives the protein CASSLLAGANEQFF.

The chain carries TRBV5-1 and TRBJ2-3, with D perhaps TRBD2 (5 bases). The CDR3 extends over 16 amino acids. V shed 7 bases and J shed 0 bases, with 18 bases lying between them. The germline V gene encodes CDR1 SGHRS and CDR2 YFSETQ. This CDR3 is CASGLESGKSTDTQYF. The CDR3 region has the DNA TGCGCCAGCGGGCTGGAGAGCGGAAAAAGCACAGATACGCAGTATTTT.

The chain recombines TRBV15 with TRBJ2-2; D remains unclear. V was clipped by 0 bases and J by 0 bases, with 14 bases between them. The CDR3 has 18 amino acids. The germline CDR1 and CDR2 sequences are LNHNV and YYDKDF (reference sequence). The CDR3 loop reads CATSRDRLHVTNTGELFF. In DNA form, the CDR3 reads TGTGCCACCAGCAGAGATCGCTTACATGTGACGAACACCGGGGAGCTGTTTTTT.

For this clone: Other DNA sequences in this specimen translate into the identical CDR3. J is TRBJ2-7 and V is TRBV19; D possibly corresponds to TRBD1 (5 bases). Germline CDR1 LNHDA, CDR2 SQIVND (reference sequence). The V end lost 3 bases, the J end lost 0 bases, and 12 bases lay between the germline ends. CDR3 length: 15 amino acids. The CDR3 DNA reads TGTGCCAGTAGTATTGACCAGGGCAGCTCCTACGAGCAGTACTTC. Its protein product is CASSIDQGSSYEQYF.

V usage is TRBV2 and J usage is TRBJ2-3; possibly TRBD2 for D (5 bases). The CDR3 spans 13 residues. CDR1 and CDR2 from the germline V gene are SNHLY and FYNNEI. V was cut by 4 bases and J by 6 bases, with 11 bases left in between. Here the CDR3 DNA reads TGTGCCAGCAGTGCGACCAGAGGGGATACGCAGTATTTT. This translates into CASSATRGDTQYF.

The CDR3: CASSPQGAGNTIYF. The DNA for the CDR3 is TGTGCCAGCAGCCCTCAGGGGGCTGGAAACACCATATATTTT. The V gene is TRBV3-1 (or the pseudogene TRBV3-2), the J gene TRBJ1-3, with TRBD1 matching over 7 bases. Germline lookup yields CDR1 LGHDT and CDR2 YNNKEL (reference sequence). The CDR3 covers 14 residues. V gave up 4 bases and J gave up 2 bases; unmatched junction bases: 2.

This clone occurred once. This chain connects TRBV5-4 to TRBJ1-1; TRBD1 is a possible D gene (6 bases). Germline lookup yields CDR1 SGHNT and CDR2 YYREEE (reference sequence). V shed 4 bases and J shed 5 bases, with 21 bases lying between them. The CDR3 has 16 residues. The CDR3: CASSLGGGRGHTEAFF. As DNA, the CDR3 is TGTGCCAGCAGCCTCGGTGGTGGCAGGGGCCATACTGAAGCTTTCTTT.